The 7 T cell receptor beta chains reported below all come from one sample, sequenced in a study of metastatic and nonmetastatic thyroid tumors. TCRdb reprocessed the PCR reads via MiXCR. Here the sample spans some 16,000 clones, roughly 24% being singletons. Not a single patient had been given any form of treatment at any point before undergoing thyroid surgery. Sequenced input: tumor tissue. The receptors stem from a female donor with papillary thyroid cancer or a benign thyroid nodule (not recorded which). Some clones in this sample may be carry-over from other donors' samples.

This clone is medium-sized by share. The V and J genes are TRBV6-1 and TRBJ2-2; 11 positions agree with TRBD2. The CDR3 runs to 16 residues. Losses at the gene ends were 10 bases for V and 7 bases for J; bases not matched to a gene: 14. Germline-derived CDR1 and CDR2 are MNHNS and SASEGT. The CDR3 reads CATQVAGGPLGGELFF. The CDR3 DNA reads as TGTGCCACCCAAGTAGCGGGAGGGCCTTTAGGCGGGGAGCTGTTTTTT.

The V and J genes are TRBV5-1 and TRBJ2-6; weak D call: TRBD1 (5 bases). The CDR3 is 15 amino acids. Germline V gives CDR1 SGHRS, CDR2 YFSETQ. Trimming pared 0 bases from V and 1 base from J, leaving 5 bases between. This CDR3 is CASSLAGSGANVLTF. The CDR3, as DNA: TGCGCCAGCAGCTTGGCAGGGTCTGGGGCCAACGTCCTGACTTTC.

The rearrangement joins TRBV7-9 to TRBJ2-5; D remains unclear. CDR3 length equals 12 residues. Germline assignment: CDR1 SEHNR and CDR2 FQNEAQ (reference sequence). Trimming cost V 5 bases and J 5 bases, with 9 bases left between them. In DNA form, the CDR3 reads TGTGCCAGCAGCCCAGATTCCGAGACCCAGTACTTC. Encoded protein: CASSPDSETQYF.

Concerning this clone itself: A junction boundary mismatches the germline segment, possibly from a read error. The chain recombines TRBV20-1 with TRBJ2-1; D may be TRBD2 (5 bases). This CDR3 has 15 residues. Germline V CDR1 and CDR2: DFQATT, SNEGSKA (reference sequence). CDR3 protein: CSAARLPGLDNELFF. The DNA of the CDR3 is TGCAGTGCTGCCCGACTACCGGGGTTAGACAACGAGCTGTTCTTC.

This clone was seen ten or more times. This rearrangement joins TRBV10-2 to TRBJ1-2, with D tentatively TRBD1 (5 bases). The CDR3 length is 16 residues. V dropped 4 bases and J dropped 0 bases, with 15 bases sitting between them. Germline V gives CDR1 WSHSY, CDR2 SAAADI. For the CDR3, the DNA is TGCGCCAGCAGTGGTCCACACGACAGACCTAACTATGGCTACACCTTC. This encodes CASSGPHDRPNYGYTF.

This clone is medium-sized within its sample. This chain connects TRBV15 to TRBJ2-1; the match to TRBD1 covers 7 bases. In germline, CDR1 is LNHNV, CDR2 YYDKDF (reference sequence). V was clipped by 0 bases and J by 5 bases; unmatched bases: 7. CDR3 size: 16 residues. CDR3 sequence: CATSREQGRGHNEQFF. CDR3 nucleotide sequence: TGTGCCACCAGCAGAGAACAGGGGAGAGGACACAATGAGCAGTTCTTC.

This clone has only a few counts. The chain combines TRBV6-1 with TRBJ2-2; D is possibly TRBD1 (6 bases). Trimming took 6 bases from V and 17 from J, leaving 25 bases between them. CDR1 is MNHNS and CDR2 is SASEGT in the germline V gene. CDR3 size: 14 residues. Here the CDR3 reads CASSRQANTGEPFF. CDR3 nucleotide sequence: TGTGCCAGCAGCCGACAGGCGAACACCGGGGAGCCATTTTTT.